A selection of T cell receptor beta chains follows, all from one sample in a study of blood T cells in healthy people across ages. TCRdb fed the 5' RACE reads into MiXCR, producing one record per CDR3 protein. Here the sample spans some 760,000 distinct CDR3 sequences, approximately 25% being singletons. This sample also belongs to another study, concerning T cells of mothers and their children.

Sequenced sample: blood. These receptors all come from a boy aged 5-17 years in good health. The CDR3 runs from the conserved cysteine through the conserved F or W. A D gene is named only where the DNA matches it firmly.

D gene	V gene	J gene	CDR3 protein
NA	TRBV28	TRBJ2-1	CASSLSGEHNEQFF
NA	TRBV7-8	TRBJ2-5	CASSLETSKVETQYF
NA	TRBV29-1	TRBJ2-1	CSVPLEGDNEQFF
TRBD2	TRBV5-1	TRBJ2-2	CASSPSVAGPSNTGELFF
NA	TRBV11-1	TRBJ2-6	CASSASPGRGNLAGANVLTF
TRBD1	TRBV10-3	TRBJ2-1	CAIRAGTGFNEQFF
NA	TRBV12-3/TRBV12-4	TRBJ2-5	CASSLALALQETQYF
NA	TRBV9	TRBJ2-5	CASSASGTHQETQYF
NA	TRBV5-1	TRBJ2-7	CASRISDEQYF
TRBD2	TRBV20-1	TRBJ2-4	CSARALAEAKNIQYF
NA	TRBV4-3	TRBJ1-1	CASSQGRGLNEAFF
TRBD1	TRBV7-9	TRBJ2-5	CACNSGTGAQETQYF
NA	TRBV6-5	TRBJ2-7	CASSSNPPGLGYEQYF
NA	TRBV28	TRBJ2-3	CASSSTGTPQDTQYF
NA	TRBV5-1	TRBJ2-3	CASSLSPGTDTQYF
NA	TRBV10-3	TRBJ1-4	CAISVSGEPNEKLFF
TRBD2	TRBV20-1	TRBJ2-7	CSASPLAGVANYEQYF
TRBD2	TRBV24-1	TRBJ2-7	CATSDSGTSGTGEQYF
NA	TRBV5-1	TRBJ2-4	CASSLGIQGSDKNIQYF
TRBD1	TRBV9	TRBJ1-2	CASRGQGEWGYTF
NA	TRBV7-9	TRBJ2-1	CASSFGESYNEQFF
TRBD1	TRBV5-1	TRBJ1-4	CATGTGSATNEKLFF
TRBD1	TRBV4-1	TRBJ2-7	CASSPTGQGFYEQYF
NA	TRBV20-1	TRBJ2-2	CSAPGNTGELFF
TRBD2	TRBV20-1	TRBJ2-5	CSATASGETQYF
TRBD2	TRBV6-2/TRBV6-3	TRBJ2-4	CASNPSLGGAKNIQYF
TRBD1	TRBV28	TRBJ2-2	CASSLDRVTGELFF
NA	TRBV3-1	TRBJ2-4	CASSQDNELSNIQYF
NA	TRBV12-3/TRBV12-4	TRBJ1-4	CASSYGTSNEKLFF
TRBD1	TRBV7-9	TRBJ1-5	CASSPTGLNQPQHF
NA	TRBV9	NA	CASSVGGAMTDEQYF
NA	TRBV9	TRBJ2-3	CASSPQDRGDTQYF
TRBD2	TRBV20-1	TRBJ2-4	CSARGLAGLNIQYF
NA	TRBV6-2/TRBV6-3	TRBJ2-1	CASSYVSGNEQFF
NA	TRBV27	TRBJ2-7	CASSLTGSQLYEQYF
NA	TRBV12-3/TRBV12-4	TRBJ2-7	CASSLREFPYEQYF
NA	TRBV6-5	TRBJ1-3	CASTPGVGSGNTIYF